This T cell receptor beta chain was sequenced during a study of T-cell memory formation after mild COVID-19. Across the whole study: Across donors, TCR clusters were largely donor specific.

Researchers used 5'RACE with constant-segment primers to make TCR alpha and TCR beta cDNA libraries that carry sample barcodes and UMIs. Each CDR3 protein gets one entry after TCRdb re-called the 5' RACE reads with MiXCR. Of just over 350,000 distinct CDR3 sequences in the sample, around 15% are singletons; the top ten hold about 22%. Study-level points and caveats: Day 15 to 85 contractors were CD4/CD8 balanced; later expanders leaned CD4+.

V lost 3 bases, J lost 5 bases, and 22 bases lay in between. This CDR3 spans 16 amino acids. The germline CDR1 and CDR2 sequences are GTSNPN and SVGIG (reference sequence). This clonotype was seen a few times. What it binds is unknown. The sample was PBMCs or a T cell subset sorted from them (not recorded which). This sequence originates from a man younger than 30 who had mild COVID-19 (a few samples of this study predate the infection). Cell type and time point are not known. V is TRBV30 and J is TRBJ1-1; weak D call: TRBD1 (6 bases). The CDR3 reads CAWSETPQGLGTEAFF. CDR3 sequence (DNA): TGTGCCTGGAGCGAAACTCCACAGGGTTTGGGAACTGAAGCTTTCTTT.